Below are 23 T cell receptor beta chains sequenced from a single sample in a study of cytomegalovirus exposure and HLA in healthy donors. PCR was performed using 60 Vbeta and 13 Jbeta primers. Assay used: immunoSEQ multiplex PCR; TCRdb lists only in-frame clones, some missing. The sample records around 200,000 clones, just under 75% being singletons. The sequenced material came from PBMCs. These receptors were obtained from a man aged 25 to 40 in good health and CMV-seropositive.

This clone was seen a single time. CDR3 sequence: CASSPPGTGGNGAKNIQYF. In nucleotides, the CDR3 is TGTGCCAGCTCACCACCCGGGACAGGGGGAAATGGAGCCAAAAACATTCAGTACTTC. The rearrangement links TRBV18 to TRBJ2-4, with TRBD1 matching over 11 bases. The V segment lost 0 bases and the J segment 0 bases; nucleotides outside the gene matches: 7. In germline, CDR1 is KGHSH, CDR2 LQKENI. CDR3 size: 19 residues. The full variable domain, its missing parts supplied by reference TRBV18 and TRBJ2-4, is NAGVMQNPRHLVRRRGQEARLRCSPMKGHSHVYWYRQLPEEGLKFMVYLQKENIIDESGMPKERFSAEFPKEGPSILRIQQVVRGDSAAYFCASSPPGTGGNGAKNIQYFGAGTRLSVL.

Only a few counts were recorded for this clone. The chain employs TRBV7-9 and TRBJ1-1; D unclear. V lost 0 bases and J lost 3, with 5 bases in between. From germline, CDR1 is SEHNR and CDR2 FQNEAQ (reference sequence). This CDR3 contains 13 residues. CDR3 bases: TGTGCCAGCAGCTTAGCGGGCTACACTGAAGCTTTCTTT. Residues: CASSLAGYTEAFF.

The rearrangement uses TRBV6-5 and TRBJ1-2; TRBD1 aligns across 9 bases. Germline loops: CDR1 MNHEY, CDR2 SVGAGI. The CDR3 loop spans 15 amino acids. The junction had 5 bases not matched to a gene; V was cut back by 2 bases and J by 4 bases. The CDR3 bases are TGTGCCAGCAGTTACGTTATGACAGGGGGCTATGGCTACACCTTC. This sequence encodes CASSYVMTGGYGYTF.

The chain employs TRBV28 and TRBJ2-1; D is perhaps TRBD2 (6 bases). CDR1 MDHEN and CDR2 SYDVKM come from the germline V gene. V dropped 5 bases and J dropped 12 bases, with 11 bases sitting between them. The CDR3 has 11 amino acids. The CDR3 spells CASSIPGGQFF. The DNA of the CDR3 is TGTGCCAGCAGTATCCCCGGGGGGCAGTTCTTC.

V gene TRBV4-3 combines with J gene TRBJ1-2; 9 positions agree with TRBD1. With 1 base clipped from V and 5 bases from J, the junction kept 5 bases outside the gene matches. CDR3 length: 15 amino acids. Germline loops: CDR1 LGHNA, CDR2 YSLEER. CDR3 loop: CASSQARTGEYGYTF. The CDR3 DNA reads as TGCGCCAGCAGCCAAGCGAGGACAGGGGAATATGGCTACACCTTC.

The chain couples TRBV10-3 to TRBJ2-2; a weak D match, TRBD2 (5 bases). V lost 0 bases, J lost 3 bases, and 14 bases lay in between. CDR1 and CDR2 from the germline V gene are ENHRY and SYGVKD. CDR3 size: 17 residues. The DNA of the CDR3 is TGTGCCATCAGTGAGTCGCGGGCAGGAAAGGACACCGGGGAGCTGTTTTTT. Its protein product is CAISESRAGKDTGELFF.

The V and J genes are TRBV7-2 and TRBJ2-7; D perhaps matches TRBD2 (5 bases). The CDR3 extends over 14 amino acids. V was shortened by 5 bases and J by 0 bases, with 11 bases between the two germline ends. Germline values: CDR1 SGHTA, CDR2 FQGNSA. In nucleotides, the CDR3 is TGTGCCAGCAGCCGAGCGGACGGCTCCTACGAGCAGTACTTC. This codes for CASSRADGSYEQYF. The variable domain in full, completed from reference TRBV7-2 and TRBJ2-7, reads GAGVSQSPSNKVTEKGKDVELRCDPISGHTALYWYRQSLGQGLEFLIYFQGNSAPDKSGLPSDRFSAERTGGSVSTLTIQRTQQEDSAVYLCASSRADGSYEQYFGPGTRLTVT.

This clone was recorded a few times. The chain is built from TRBV27 and TRBJ2-3; D perhaps matches TRBD1 (5 bases). The germline V and J ends were trimmed by 4 bases and 5 bases, with 19 bases remaining between them. The CDR3 is 16 residues long. CDR1 and CDR2 from the germline V gene are MNHEY and SMNVEV (reference sequence). CDR3 region: CASSSVQAGYGDTQYF. The CDR3 DNA is TGTGCCAGCAGTTCCGTCCAGGCAGGGTATGGAGATACGCAGTATTTT.

The genes are TRBV5-1 and TRBJ1-2, with TRBD1 identical over 9 bases. CDR1 SGHRS and CDR2 YFSETQ come from the germline V gene. Trimming at V came to 7 bases and at J to 3 bases, leaving 7 bases not matched to a gene. The length of the CDR3 is 14 residues. The CDR3 bases are TGCGCCAGCCGACAGGGGGGACCGGACTATGGCTACACCTTC. Encoded protein: CASRQGGPDYGYTF.

This clone was seen a few times. This CDR3 reads CASSGAGLHQPQHF. For the CDR3, the DNA is TGTGCCAGCAGTGGGGCAGGACTTCATCAGCCCCAGCATTTT. The V and J genes are TRBV2 and TRBJ1-5; no clear D gene. The V end was cut by 4 bases, the J end by 5 bases, with 12 bases between. CDR1 is SNHLY, CDR2 FYNNEI, per germline. CDR3 length: 14 residues.

The chain couples TRBV7-2 to TRBJ2-5, with 13 positions matching TRBD2. Trimming took 4 bases from V and 5 from J; bases not matched to a gene: 4. CDR3 length: 15 residues. Germline V gene data show CDR1 as SGHTA and CDR2 as FQGNSA. The CDR3 DNA sequence: TGTGCCAGCAGCTCAGGACTAGCGGGGGTGGAGACCCAGTACTTC. Translated: CASSSGLAGVETQYF. The full variable domain, its missing parts supplied by reference TRBV7-2 and TRBJ2-5, is GAGVSQSPSNKVTEKGKDVELRCDPISGHTALYWYRQSLGQGLEFLIYFQGNSAPDKSGLPSDRFSAERTGGSVSTLTIQRTQQEDSAVYLCASSSGLAGVETQYFGPGTRLLVL.

The chain combines TRBV28 with TRBJ1-3; 7 nucleotides line up with TRBD1. Germline-derived CDR1 and CDR2 are MDHEN and SYDVKM. This CDR3 is built from 16 residues. V lost 7 bases, J lost 4 bases, and 13 bases stayed unmatched. The DNA of the CDR3 is TGTGCCAGCACCCAGGGGGGCGCGGAAGGCGGAAACACCATATATTTT. Its translation: CASTQGGAEGGNTIYF.

On this clone itself: This sample also contains other DNA sequences that code for the same CDR3. The V call is TRBV10-1, the J call TRBJ2-2; 7 positions agree with TRBD1. The V and J ends lost 6 bases and 3 bases, in that order; junction bases with no gene match: 10. The germline CDR1 and CDR2 sequences are WNHNN and SYGVQD (reference sequence). There are 16 residues in the CDR3. DNA of the CDR3: TGCGCCAGCAGGACAGGGTCGTTAAGGTACACCGGGGAGCTGTTTTTT. Translating gives CASRTGSLRYTGELFF.

This clone has only a few counts. The chain uses TRBV6-5 and TRBJ1-2, with D unresolved. This CDR3 has 13 amino acids. Germline V CDR1 and CDR2: MNHEY, SVGAGI. V lost 5 bases to trimming and J lost 2 bases, with 9 bases between them. CDR3 protein: CASSEDGNYGYTF. For the CDR3, the DNA is TGTGCCAGCAGTGAAGACGGGAACTATGGCTACACCTTC.

The rearrangement joins TRBV11-2 to TRBJ2-5, with 11 nucleotides matching TRBD1. The germline gives CDR1 SGHAT, CDR2 FQNNGV. This CDR3 region has 18 residues. V shed 5 bases, J shed 2 bases, and the junction held 13 bases outside the gene matches. The CDR3 sequence is CASSPSYYRDRGQETQYF. DNA for the CDR3: TGTGCCAGCAGCCCCAGCTACTACCGGGACAGGGGGCAAGAGACCCAGTACTTC.

This sequence joins TRBV28 and TRBJ2-3, with 10 bases identical to TRBD2. Germline V gene sequence: CDR1 MDHEN, CDR2 SYDVKM. This CDR3 comprises 16 residues. J was trimmed by 1 base and V by 6 bases; bases with no gene match: 7. In nucleotides, the CDR3 is TGTGCCAGCAGCCTAGGACTAGCGGCAGGCACAGATACGCAGTATTTT. It specifies CASSLGLAAGTDTQYF.

The chain uses TRBV11-2 and TRBJ1-2; no clear D. Germline lookup yields CDR1 SGHAT and CDR2 FQNNGV. This CDR3 contains 12 residues. Trimming took off 4 bases at V and 1 base at J, with 4 bases between the two ends. The CDR3, as DNA: TGTGCCAGCAGCTCAGTTAACTATGGCTACACCTTC. This gives the protein CASSSVNYGYTF.

The chain combines TRBV28 with TRBJ2-1; 7 bases align to TRBD2. This CDR3 has 14 amino acids. J lost 8 bases, V lost 7 bases, and 11 bases had no gene match. Germline CDR1 reads MDHEN; CDR2 reads SYDVKM. The CDR3 is CASNWGGRKDEQFF. Written as DNA, the CDR3 is TGTGCCAGCAACTGGGGCGGGAGAAAGGATGAGCAGTTCTTC. The whole variable domain, remainder taken from reference TRBV28 and TRBJ2-1, is DVKVTQSSRYLVKRTGEKVFLECVQDMDHENMFWYRQDPGLGLRLIYFSYDVKMKEKGDIPEGYSVSREKKERFSLILESASTNQTSMYLCASNWGGRKDEQFFGPGTRLTVL.

The V gene is TRBV5-4, the J gene TRBJ2-7, with D perhaps matching TRBD2 (6 bases). The germline V gene has CDR1 SGHNT and CDR2 YYREEE (reference sequence). Trimming took off 4 bases at V and 3 bases at J, with 11 bases between the two ends. The CDR3 is 13 residues long. The CDR3 protein is CASSPVEGYEQYF. As DNA, the CDR3 is TGTGCCAGCAGCCCGGTGGAGGGCTACGAGCAGTACTTC. Full variable domain (remainder filled in from reference TRBV5-4 and TRBJ2-7): ETGVTQSPTHLIKTRGQQVTLRCSSQSGHNTVSWYQQALGQGPQFIFQYYREEENGRGNFPPRFSGLQFPNYSSELNVNALELDDSALYLCASSPVEGYEQYFGPGTRLTVT.

V and J are TRBV6-4 and TRBJ1-2; D not certain. The CDR3 is 9 amino acids. The germline V gene encodes CDR1 MRHNA and CDR2 SNTAGT. V lost 10 bases and J lost 6, with 6 bases in between. CDR3 protein: CAISHGYTF. CDR3 sequence (DNA): TGTGCCATATCTCATGGCTACACCTTC.

The chain links TRBV11-3 to TRBJ2-2, with D tentatively TRBD1 (7 bases). The V end lost 0 bases, the J end lost 5 bases, and 13 bases lay between the germline ends. The CDR3 is 16 residues long. Germline V gene data show CDR1 as SGHNT and CDR2 as YENEEA. The CDR3 sequence: CASSLDSAGGTGELFF. CDR3 sequence (DNA): TGTGCCAGCAGCTTAGATTCTGCAGGGGGGACCGGGGAGCTGTTTTTT.

The rearrangement uses TRBV7-2 and TRBJ2-5; TRBD2 is a possible D gene (6 bases). V lost 2 bases, J lost 2 bases, and 9 bases lay in between. The CDR3 sequence is 14 residues long. Per germline, CDR1 SGHTA and CDR2 FQGNSA. The CDR3 nucleotides read TGTGCCAGCAGCTTACAGGGAGGACAAGAGACCCAGTACTTC. Translating gives CASSLQGGQETQYF.

The chain combines TRBV18 with TRBJ1-5; TRBD1 aligns across 7 bases. This CDR3 is 15 amino acids long. V lost 5 bases, J lost 1 base, and 5 bases stayed unmatched. Germline V gene lookup returns CDR1 KGHSH and CDR2 LQKENI. The CDR3 here is CASSAGTESNQPQHF. The CDR3 nucleotides read TGTGCCAGCTCAGCCGGGACAGAAAGCAATCAGCCCCAGCATTTT.